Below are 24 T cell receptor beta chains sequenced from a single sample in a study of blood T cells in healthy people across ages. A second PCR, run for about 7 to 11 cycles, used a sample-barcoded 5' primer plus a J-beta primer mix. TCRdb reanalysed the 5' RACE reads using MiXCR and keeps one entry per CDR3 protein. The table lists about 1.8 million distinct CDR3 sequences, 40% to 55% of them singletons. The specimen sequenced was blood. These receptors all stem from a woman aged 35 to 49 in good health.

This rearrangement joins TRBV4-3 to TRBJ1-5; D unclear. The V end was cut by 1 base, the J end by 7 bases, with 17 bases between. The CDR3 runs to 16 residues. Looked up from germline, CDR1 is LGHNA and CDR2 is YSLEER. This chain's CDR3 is CASSQVPVGGGQPQHF. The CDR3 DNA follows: TGCGCCAGCAGCCAAGTTCCAGTGGGCGGTGGGCAGCCCCAGCATTTT.

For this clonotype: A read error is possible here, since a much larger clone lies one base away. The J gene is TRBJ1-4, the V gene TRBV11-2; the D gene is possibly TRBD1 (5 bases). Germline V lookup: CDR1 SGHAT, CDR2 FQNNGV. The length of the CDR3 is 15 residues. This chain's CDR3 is CAGSLDPPGNEKLFF. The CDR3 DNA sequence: TGTGCCGGCAGCTTAGATCCGCCAGGGAATGAAAAACTGTTTTTT.

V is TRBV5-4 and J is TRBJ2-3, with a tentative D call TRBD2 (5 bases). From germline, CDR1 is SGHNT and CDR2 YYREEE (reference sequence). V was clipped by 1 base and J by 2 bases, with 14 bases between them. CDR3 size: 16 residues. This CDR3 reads CASSLNGPRVTDTQYF. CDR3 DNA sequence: TGTGCCAGCAGCTTGAACGGTCCGAGGGTCACAGATACGCAGTATTTT.

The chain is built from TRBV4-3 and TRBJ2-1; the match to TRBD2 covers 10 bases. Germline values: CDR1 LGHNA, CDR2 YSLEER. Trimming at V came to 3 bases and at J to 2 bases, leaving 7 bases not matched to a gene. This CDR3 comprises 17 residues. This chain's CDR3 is CASSQGTGTSAYNEQFF. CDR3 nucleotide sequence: TGCGCCAGCAGCCAGGGGACCGGGACTAGCGCCTACAATGAGCAGTTCTTC.

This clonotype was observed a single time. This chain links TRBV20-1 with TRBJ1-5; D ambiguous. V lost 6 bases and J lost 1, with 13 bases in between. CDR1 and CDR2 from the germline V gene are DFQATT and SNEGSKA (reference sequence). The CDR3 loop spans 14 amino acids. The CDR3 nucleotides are TGCAGTGCCACCGGGCCCCAGAGCAATCAGCCCCAGCATTTT. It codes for CSATGPQSNQPQHF.

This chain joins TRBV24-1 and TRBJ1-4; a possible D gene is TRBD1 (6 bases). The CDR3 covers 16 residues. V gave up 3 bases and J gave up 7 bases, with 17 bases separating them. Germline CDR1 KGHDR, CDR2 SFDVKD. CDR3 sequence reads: CATSDPREGGGEKLFF. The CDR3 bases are TGTGCCACCAGTGATCCGCGGGAGGGGGGCGGTGAAAAACTGTTTTTT.

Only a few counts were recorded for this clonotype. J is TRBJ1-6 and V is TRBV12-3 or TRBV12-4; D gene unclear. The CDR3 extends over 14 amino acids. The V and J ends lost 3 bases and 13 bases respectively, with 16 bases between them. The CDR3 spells CASSFGGNATPLHF. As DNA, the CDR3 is TGTGCCAGCAGTTTCGGAGGGAATGCGACGCCCCTCCACTTT.

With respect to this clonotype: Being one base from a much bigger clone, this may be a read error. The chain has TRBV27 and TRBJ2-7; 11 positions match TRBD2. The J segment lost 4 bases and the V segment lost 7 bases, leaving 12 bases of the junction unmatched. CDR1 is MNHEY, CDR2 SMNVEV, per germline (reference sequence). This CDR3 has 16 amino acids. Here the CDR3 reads CASNSLAGGPRYEQYF. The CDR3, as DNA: TGTGCCAGCAATTCTCTAGCGGGGGGCCCCCGTTACGAGCAGTACTTC.

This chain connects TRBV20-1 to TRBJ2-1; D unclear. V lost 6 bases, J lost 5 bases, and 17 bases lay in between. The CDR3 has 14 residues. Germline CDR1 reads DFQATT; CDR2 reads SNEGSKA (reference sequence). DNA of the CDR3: TGCAGTGCAGATCGACGAAGAACAAACAATGAGCAGTTCTTC. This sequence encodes CSADRRRTNNEQFF.

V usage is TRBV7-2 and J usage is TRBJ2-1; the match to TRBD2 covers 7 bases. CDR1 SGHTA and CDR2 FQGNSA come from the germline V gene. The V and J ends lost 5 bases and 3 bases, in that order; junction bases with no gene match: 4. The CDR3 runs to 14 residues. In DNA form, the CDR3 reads TGTGCCAGCAGCACACGGACTAGCTACAATGAGCAGTTCTTC. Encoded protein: CASSTRTSYNEQFF.

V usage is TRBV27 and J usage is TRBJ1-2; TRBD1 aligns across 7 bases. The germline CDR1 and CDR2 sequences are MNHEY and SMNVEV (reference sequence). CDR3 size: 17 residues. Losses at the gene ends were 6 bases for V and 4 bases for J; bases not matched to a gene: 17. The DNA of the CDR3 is TGTGCCAGCAGCTATAGGGAGAGGGGGCGCTTGGGCTATGGCTACACCTTC. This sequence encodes CASSYRERGRLGYGYTF.

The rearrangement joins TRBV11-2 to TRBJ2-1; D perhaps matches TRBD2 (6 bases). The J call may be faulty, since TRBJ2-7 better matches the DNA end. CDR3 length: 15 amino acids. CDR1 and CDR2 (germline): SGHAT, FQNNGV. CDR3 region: CASSAVGDSYNEQYF. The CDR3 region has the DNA TGTGCCAGCAGCGCTGTTGGGGACTCCTACAATGAGCAGTACTTC.

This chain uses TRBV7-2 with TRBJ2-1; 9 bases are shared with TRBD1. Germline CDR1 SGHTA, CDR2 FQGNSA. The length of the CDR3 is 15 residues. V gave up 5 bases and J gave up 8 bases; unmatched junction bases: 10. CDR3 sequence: CASSRAGTGSDEQFF. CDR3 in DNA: TGTGCCAGCAGCCGGGCCGGGACAGGGAGTGATGAGCAGTTCTTC. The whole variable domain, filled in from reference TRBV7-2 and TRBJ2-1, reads GAGVSQSPSNKVTEKGKDVELRCDPISGHTALYWYRQSLGQGLEFLIYFQGNSAPDKSGLPSDRFSAERTGGSVSTLTIQRTQQEDSAVYLCASSRAGTGSDEQFFGPGTRLTVL.

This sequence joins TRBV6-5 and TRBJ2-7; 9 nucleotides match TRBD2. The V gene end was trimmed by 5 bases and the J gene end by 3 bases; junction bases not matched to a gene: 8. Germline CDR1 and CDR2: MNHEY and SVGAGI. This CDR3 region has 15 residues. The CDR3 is CASSPIAGVFYEQYF. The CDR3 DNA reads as TGTGCCAGCAGTCCTATAGCGGGGGTCTTCTACGAGCAGTACTTC.

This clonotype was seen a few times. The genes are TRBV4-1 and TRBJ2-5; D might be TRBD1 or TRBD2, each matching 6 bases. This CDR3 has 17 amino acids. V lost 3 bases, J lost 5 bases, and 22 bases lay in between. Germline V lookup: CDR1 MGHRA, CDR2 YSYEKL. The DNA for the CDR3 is TGCGCCAGCAGCCATAAAGGAGGGGGGACTCCAGGGGAGACCCAGTACTTC. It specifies CASSHKGGGTPGETQYF.

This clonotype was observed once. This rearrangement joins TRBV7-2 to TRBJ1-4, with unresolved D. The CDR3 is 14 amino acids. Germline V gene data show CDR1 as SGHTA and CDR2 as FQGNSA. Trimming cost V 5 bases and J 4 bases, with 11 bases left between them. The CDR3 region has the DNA TGTGCCAGCAGCCCGAACAGATATAATGAAAAACTGTTTTTT. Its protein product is CASSPNRYNEKLFF.

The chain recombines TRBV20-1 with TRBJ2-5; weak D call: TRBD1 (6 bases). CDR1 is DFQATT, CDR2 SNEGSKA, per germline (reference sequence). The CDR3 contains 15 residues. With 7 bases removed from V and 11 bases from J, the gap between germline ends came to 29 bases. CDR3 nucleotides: TGCAGTGTAGAGCCTACAGGGTCATATAACAATGAGCAGTACTTC. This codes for CSVEPTGSYNNEQYF.

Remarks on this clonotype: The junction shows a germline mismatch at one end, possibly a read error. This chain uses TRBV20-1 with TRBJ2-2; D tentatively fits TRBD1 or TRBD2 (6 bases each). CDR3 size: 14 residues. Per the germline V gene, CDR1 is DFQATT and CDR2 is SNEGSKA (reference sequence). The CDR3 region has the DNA TGCAGTGCGCTGCGAAGGGGGAGGACCGGAGAGCTGTTTTTT. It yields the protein CSALRRGRTGELFF.

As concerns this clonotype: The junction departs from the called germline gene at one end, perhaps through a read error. The CDR3: CASSPPGQFSPPHF. The CDR3 DNA follows: TGTGCCAGCAGCCCTCCGGGACAATTTTCACCCCCCCACTTT. V usage is TRBV12-3 or TRBV12-4 and J usage is TRBJ1-6, with D maybe TRBD1 (6 bases). The CDR3 sequence is 14 residues long.

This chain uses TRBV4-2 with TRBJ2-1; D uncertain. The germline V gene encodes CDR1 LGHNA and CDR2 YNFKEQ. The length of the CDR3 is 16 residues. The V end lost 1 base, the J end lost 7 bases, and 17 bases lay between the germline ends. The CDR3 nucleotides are TGTGCCAGCAGCCAAGTTTCGGGCAGGAGTAGAAATGAGCAGTTCTTC. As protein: CASSQVSGRSRNEQFF.

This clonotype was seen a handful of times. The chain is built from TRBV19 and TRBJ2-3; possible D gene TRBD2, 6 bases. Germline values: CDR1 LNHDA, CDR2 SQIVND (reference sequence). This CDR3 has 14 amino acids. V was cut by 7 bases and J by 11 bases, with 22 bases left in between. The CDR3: CASTRDSQIGGQYF. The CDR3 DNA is TGTGCCAGTACTAGGGACTCGCAAATCGGGGGGCAGTATTTT.

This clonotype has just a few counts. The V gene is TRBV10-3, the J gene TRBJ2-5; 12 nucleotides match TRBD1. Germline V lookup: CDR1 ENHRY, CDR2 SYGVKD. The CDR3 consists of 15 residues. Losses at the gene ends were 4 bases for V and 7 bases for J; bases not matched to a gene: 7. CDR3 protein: CAISAGQGAGGTQYF. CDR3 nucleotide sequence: TGTGCCATCAGTGCGGGACAGGGGGCTGGCGGGACCCAGTACTTC.

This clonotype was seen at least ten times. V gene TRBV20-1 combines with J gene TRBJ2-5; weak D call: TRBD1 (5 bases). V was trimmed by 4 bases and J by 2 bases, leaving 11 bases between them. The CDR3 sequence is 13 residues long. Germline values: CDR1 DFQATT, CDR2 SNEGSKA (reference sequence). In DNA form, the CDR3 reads TGCAGTGCTATCCTCAGGGTTCAAGAGACCCAGTACTTC. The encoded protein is CSAILRVQETQYF.

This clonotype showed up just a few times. The DNA for the CDR3 is TGTGCCAGCAGCGCCGAGTACGAGCAGTACTTC. This gives the protein CASSAEYEQYF. This chain connects TRBV9 to TRBJ2-4, with D hard to call. The DNA matches TRBJ2-7 better at its end, which makes the J call doubtful. This CDR3 has 11 residues. The germline V gene has CDR1 SGDLS and CDR2 YYNGEE.